Each of the 19 T cell receptor beta chains below was sequenced from the same sample in a study of cytomegalovirus exposure and HLA in healthy donors. PCR was performed using 60 Vbeta and 13 Jbeta primers. Some clones are missing from TCRdb's copy, which holds only in-frame ones; the method was immunoSEQ multiplex PCR. The profile covers 150,000 to 200,000 clones, with approximately 73% appearing a single time and about 4.9% taken by the ten largest. The specimen was PBMCs. The receptors derive from a woman aged 18-30 years in good health and CMV-seropositive.

The chain links TRBV7-2 to TRBJ1-1, with TRBD1 matching 7 bases. The CDR3 has 13 amino acids. CDR1 SGHTA and CDR2 FQGNSA come from the germline V gene. The V and J ends lost 5 bases and 4 bases, in that order; junction bases with no gene match: 4. The CDR3 protein is CASSLTGSTEAFF. CDR3 nucleotides: TGTGCCAGCAGCCTGACAGGGAGCACTGAAGCTTTCTTT.

This clone showed up just a few times. The chain couples TRBV7-9 to TRBJ1-4, with 8 nucleotides matching TRBD1. Germline V lookup: CDR1 SEHNR, CDR2 FQNEAQ (reference sequence). This CDR3 is built from 14 residues. V trimming: 5 bases; J trimming: 6 bases; junction bases outside the gene matches: 5. The CDR3 DNA reads TGTGCCAGCAGCAGGGACAGGAGTTATGAAAAACTGTTTTTT. Translating gives CASSRDRSYEKLFF. Combining the CDR3 with reference TRBV7-9 and TRBJ1-4 gives the whole variable domain DTGVSQNPRHKITKRGQNVTFRCDPISEHNRLYWYRQTLGQGPEFLTYFQNEAQLEKSRLLSDRFSAERPKGSFSTLEIQRTEQGDSAMYLCASSRDRSYEKLFFGSGTQLSVL.

The CDR3 region is CASSLGVHEQFF. The CDR3 nucleotides are TGTGCCAGCAGCTTGGGAGTCCATGAGCAGTTCTTC. The J gene is TRBJ2-1, the V gene TRBV7-2; tentative D call: TRBD2 (5 bases). The V end was cut by 3 bases, the J end by 8 bases, with 8 bases between. Germline loops: CDR1 SGHTA, CDR2 FQGNSA. The CDR3 is made up of 12 amino acids.

This clone was picked up one time. The chain has TRBV30 and TRBJ1-1; D not resolved. V lost 4 bases and J 5 bases, leaving 11 bases between the germline ends. From germline, CDR1 is GTSNPN and CDR2 SVGIG (reference sequence). The CDR3 is 12 residues long. This CDR3 reads CAWNPSVTEAFF. The CDR3 region has the DNA TGTGCCTGGAATCCCTCCGTAACTGAAGCTTTCTTT. Supplemented by reference TRBV30 and TRBJ1-1, the full variable domain reads SQTIHQWPATLVQPVGSPLSLECTVEGTSNPNLYWYRQAAGRGLQLLFYSVGIGQISSEVPQNLSASRPQDRQFILSSKKLLLSDSGFYLCAWNPSVTEAFFGQGTRLTVV.

V usage is TRBV7-2 and J usage is TRBJ1-5; 7 nucleotides match TRBD1. The CDR3 has 14 residues. Germline-derived CDR1 and CDR2 are SGHTA and FQGNSA. Trimming at V came to 5 bases and at J to 4 bases, leaving 5 bases not matched to a gene. CDR3 nucleotides: TGTGCCAGCAGCGCGCAGACAGGGAATCAGCCCCAGCATTTT. Amino acid sequence: CASSAQTGNQPQHF.

As for this clone: The junction departs from the called germline gene at one end, perhaps through a read error. The V and J genes are TRBV4-3 and TRBJ1-5, with a tentative D call TRBD1 (5 bases). The CDR3 spans 15 residues. Germline V gene data show CDR1 as LGHNA and CDR2 as YSLEER. The DNA of the CDR3 is TGCGTCAGCAGCCAGGATAAAGCAGGGCGTCAGCCCCAGCATTTT. It translates to CVSSQDKAGRQPQHF.

The chain has TRBV10-1 and TRBJ2-7; D gene ambiguous. Deletions cut 6 bases from V and 1 base from J, with 10 bases between. This CDR3 spans 13 amino acids. CDR1 and CDR2 from the germline V gene are WNHNN and SYGVQD (reference sequence). CDR3 DNA: TGCGCCAGCAGCGGGTCGGAGTCCTACGAGCAGTACTTC. This sequence encodes CASSGSESYEQYF.

The chain employs TRBV4-1 and TRBJ2-5, with 11 nucleotides matching TRBD2. The CDR3 is 16 amino acids. The germline V gene encodes CDR1 MGHRA and CDR2 YSYEKL. V lost 1 base to trimming and J lost 5 bases; unmatched junction nucleotides: 6. Written as DNA, the CDR3 is TGCGCCAGCAGCCAAGGCCTAGCGGGGGGAGGGGAGACCCAGTACTTC. This translates into CASSQGLAGGGETQYF.

This chain connects TRBV7-9 to TRBJ2-7; D might be TRBD2 (6 bases). V lost 3 bases, J lost 8 bases, and 17 bases lay in between. Germline CDR1 SEHNR, CDR2 FQNEAQ (reference sequence). This CDR3 has 14 amino acids. The CDR3 is CASSLGGRGRQQYF. The CDR3 nucleotides read TGTGCCAGCAGCTTGGGAGGAAGGGGCAGGCAGCAGTACTTC.

This clone was picked up a small number of times. The chain joins TRBV2 to TRBJ1-2; no definite D call. The CDR3 loop spans 15 amino acids. CDR1 is SNHLY, CDR2 FYNNEI, per germline. The V and J ends lost 0 bases and 1 base respectively, with 9 bases between them. The CDR3 nucleotides are TGTGCCAGCAGTGAAGCGAGGTTTAATAACTATGGCTACACCTTC. Protein product: CASSEARFNNYGYTF.

DNA of the CDR3: TGTGCCAGCAGCCAGGTTGAAGAGGGGGGGCTTTACGAGCAGTACTTC. This encodes CASSQVEEGGLYEQYF. This chain joins TRBV5-4 and TRBJ2-7; possibly TRBD2 for D (7 bases). The CDR3 contains 16 residues. The V gene lost 4 bases and the J gene lost 4 bases, with 21 bases spanning the gap. Germline lookup yields CDR1 SGHNT and CDR2 YYREEE (reference sequence). The full variable domain, its missing parts supplied by reference TRBV5-4 and TRBJ2-7, is ETGVTQSPTHLIKTRGQQVTLRCSSQSGHNTVSWYQQALGQGPQFIFQYYREEENGRGNFPPRFSGLQFPNYSSELNVNALELDDSALYLCASSQVEEGGLYEQYFGPGTRLTVT.

This CDR3 is CASSNNPKGAYGYTF. The CDR3 DNA reads TGTGCCAGCAGCAATAATCCCAAGGGGGCCTATGGCTACACCTTC. The chain recombines TRBV21-1 with TRBJ1-2; TRBD1, the table's D call, lacks a check against the DNA. TRBV21-1 is marked as a pseudogene. The CDR3 is made up of 15 amino acids.

The chain recombines TRBV2 with TRBJ1-2; unclear D gene. Germline CDR1 reads SNHLY; CDR2 reads FYNNEI. The CDR3 length is 12 residues. V shed 2 bases and J shed 6 bases, with 7 bases lying between them. This chain's CDR3 is CASSERGNGYTF. CDR3 nucleotides: TGTGCCAGCAGTGAACGAGGGAATGGCTACACCTTC.

With regard to this clone: No conserved phenylalanine or tryptophan ends this CDR3, so it is likely a read error. The chain combines TRBV7-9 with TRBJ2-7, with 8 bases matching TRBD1. After removal of 1 base from V and 7 bases from J, the junction contained 9 bases not matched to a gene. The V gene's germline CDR1 is SEHNR and CDR2 FQNEAQ (reference sequence). This CDR3 is built from 15 residues. CDR3 coding DNA: TGTGCCAGCAGCTTAGAGGCAGGGGGCCTGGGGGAGCAGTACTCC. Translation gives CASSLEAGGLGEQYS.

The V call is TRBV5-1, the J call TRBJ2-2, with D maybe TRBD1 (5 bases). Germline values: CDR1 SGHRS, CDR2 YFSETQ. The CDR3 sequence is 17 residues long. Trimming removed 1 base from V and 0 bases from J, with 13 bases in between. Written as DNA, the CDR3 is TGCGCCAGCAGCTTGTTGTATCAGGGCTCGAACACCGGGGAGCTGTTTTTT. This encodes CASSLLYQGSNTGELFF.

The V call is TRBV6-1, the J call TRBJ2-7; 11 bases are shared with TRBD2. V gave up 3 bases and J gave up 5 bases; unmatched junction bases: 9. The germline CDR1 and CDR2 sequences are MNHNS and SASEGT. The CDR3 loop spans 16 amino acids. This chain's CDR3 is CASSDIPGLAANEQYF. The CDR3 region has the DNA TGTGCCAGCAGTGACATTCCGGGACTAGCGGCGAACGAGCAGTACTTC.

The chain carries TRBV29-1 and TRBJ1-2; D perhaps matches TRBD1 (5 bases). This CDR3 has 12 residues. Per germline, CDR1 SQVTM and CDR2 ANQGSEA. V lost 5 bases, J lost 3 bases, and 10 bases lay in between. The CDR3 spells CSVSQTDYGYTF. CDR3 DNA sequence: TGCAGCGTTTCCCAGACAGACTATGGCTACACCTTC. Supplemented by reference TRBV29-1 and TRBJ1-2, the full variable domain reads SAVISQKPSRDICQRGTSLTIQCQVDSQVTMMFWYRQQPGQSLTLIATANQGSEATYESGFVIDKFPISRPNLTFSTLTVSNMSPEDSSIYLCSVSQTDYGYTFGSGTRLTVV.

V usage is TRBV7-6 and J usage is TRBJ2-7; D gene uncertain. This CDR3 region has 14 residues. CDR1 SGHVS and CDR2 FNYEAQ come from the germline V gene. Trimming removed 5 bases at V and 0 bases at J, with 11 bases between. CDR3 bases: TGTGCCAGCAGCCCCCTGCCTAGCTCCTACGAGCAGTACTTC. Amino acids: CASSPLPSSYEQYF.

The rearrangement uses TRBV6-1 and TRBJ1-5; D remains unclear. V was pared by 1 base and J by 4 bases, with 17 bases between. Germline CDR1 reads MNHNS; CDR2 reads SASEGT. The CDR3 contains 17 residues. The CDR3 DNA reads as TGTGCCAGCAGTGAAGGGGGATTCTTATCGGGGAATCAGCCCCAGCATTTT. This sequence encodes CASSEGGFLSGNQPQHF.